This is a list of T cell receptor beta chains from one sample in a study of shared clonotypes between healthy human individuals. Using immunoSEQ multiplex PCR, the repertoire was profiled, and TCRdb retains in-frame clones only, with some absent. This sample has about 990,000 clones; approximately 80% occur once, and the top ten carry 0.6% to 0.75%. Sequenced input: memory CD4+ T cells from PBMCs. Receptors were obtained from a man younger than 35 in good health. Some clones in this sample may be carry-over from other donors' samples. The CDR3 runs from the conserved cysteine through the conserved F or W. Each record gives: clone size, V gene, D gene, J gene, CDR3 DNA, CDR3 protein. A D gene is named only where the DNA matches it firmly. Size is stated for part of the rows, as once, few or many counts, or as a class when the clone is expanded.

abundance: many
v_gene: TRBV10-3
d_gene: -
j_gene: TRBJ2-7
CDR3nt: TGTGCCATCAGTGAGCTACAGGGAAGTCCCTACGAGCAGTACTTC
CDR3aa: CAISELQGSPYEQYF

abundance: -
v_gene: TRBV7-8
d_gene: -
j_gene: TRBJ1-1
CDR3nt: TGTGCCAGCAGCCCAATGCGGGGGGCGACTGAAGCTTTCTTT
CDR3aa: CASSPMRGATEAFF

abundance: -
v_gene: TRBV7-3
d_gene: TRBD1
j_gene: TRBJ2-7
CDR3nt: TGTGCCAGCAGTTACGGACAGGGGGATAGCGAGCAGTACTTC
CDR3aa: CASSYGQGDSEQYF

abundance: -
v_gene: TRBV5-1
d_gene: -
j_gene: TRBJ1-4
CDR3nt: TGCGCCAGCAGCTTTCGACCTAATGAAAAACTGTTTTTT
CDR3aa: CASSFRPNEKLFF

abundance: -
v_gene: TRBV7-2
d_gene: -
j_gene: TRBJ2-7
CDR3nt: TGTGCCAGCAGCCTGAGGACTCGACGCGAGCAGTACTTC
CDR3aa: CASSLRTRREQYF

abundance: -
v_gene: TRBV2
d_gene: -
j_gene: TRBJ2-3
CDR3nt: TGTGCCAGCGAGCTTGACGGTACTAGCACAGATACGCAGTATTTT
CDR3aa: CASELDGTSTDTQYF

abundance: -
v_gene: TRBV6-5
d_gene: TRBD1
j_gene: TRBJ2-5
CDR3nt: TGTGCCAGCAGTTACTCGAGGAGGACAGGGGCCGAGACCCAGTACTTC
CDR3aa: CASSYSRRTGAETQYF

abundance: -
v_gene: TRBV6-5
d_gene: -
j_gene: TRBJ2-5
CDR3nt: TGTGCCAGCGCTATACGGCGGCAAGAGACCCAGTACTTC
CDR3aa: CASAIRRQETQYF

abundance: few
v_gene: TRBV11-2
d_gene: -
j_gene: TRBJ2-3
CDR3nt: TGTGCCAGCAGCTTAGGGGGCACAGATACGCAGTATTTT
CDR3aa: CASSLGGTDTQYF

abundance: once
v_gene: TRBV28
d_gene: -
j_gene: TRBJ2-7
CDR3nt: TGTGCCAGCAGTAACCTACCAGGGGCCGGGGGGATTTACGAGCAGTACTTC
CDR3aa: CASSNLPGAGGIYEQYF

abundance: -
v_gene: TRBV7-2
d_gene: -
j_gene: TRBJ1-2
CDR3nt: TGTGCCAGCAGCTTAACCGGGACGAACTATGGCTACACCTTC
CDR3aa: CASSLTGTNYGYTF

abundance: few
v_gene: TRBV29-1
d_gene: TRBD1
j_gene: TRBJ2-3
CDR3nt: TGCAGCCTAACCGGGACAGGGGGCTCAGATACGCAGTATTTT
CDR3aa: CSLTGTGGSDTQYF

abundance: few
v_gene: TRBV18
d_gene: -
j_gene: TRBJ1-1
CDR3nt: TGTGCCAGCTCACCACCCAGGATACAGGGCATAGCTGAAGCTTTCTTT
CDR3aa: CASSPPRIQGIAEAFF

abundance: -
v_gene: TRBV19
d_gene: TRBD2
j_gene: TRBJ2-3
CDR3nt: TGTGCCAGACGGACTAGCGGAACCACAGATACGCAGTATTTT
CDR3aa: CARRTSGTTDTQYF

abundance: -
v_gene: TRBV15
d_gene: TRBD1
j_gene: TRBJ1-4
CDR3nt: TGTGCCACCAGCCAGGGGGCGGCTAATGAAAAACTGTTTTTT
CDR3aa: CATSQGAANEKLFF

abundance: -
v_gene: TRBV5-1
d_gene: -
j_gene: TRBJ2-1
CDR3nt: TGCGCCAGCAGCTTGGCCGGTCAGTTCGGGAATGAGCAGTTCTTC
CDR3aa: CASSLAGQFGNEQFF

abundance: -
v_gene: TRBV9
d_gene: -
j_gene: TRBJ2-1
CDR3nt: TGTGCCAGCAGCGTAGTGGGACTGAATGAGCAGTTCTTC
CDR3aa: CASSVVGLNEQFF

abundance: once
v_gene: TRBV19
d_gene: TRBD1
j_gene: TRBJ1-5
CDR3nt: TGTGCCAGTGGAATGGGACAGAATCAGCCCCAGCATTTT
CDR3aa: CASGMGQNQPQHF

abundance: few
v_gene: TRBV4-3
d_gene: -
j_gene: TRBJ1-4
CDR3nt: TGCGCCAGCAGCCATGGGTTGGGGGACCCTAATGAAAAACTGTTTTTT
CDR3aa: CASSHGLGDPNEKLFF

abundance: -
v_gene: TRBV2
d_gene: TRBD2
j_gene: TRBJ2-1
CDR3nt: TGTGCCACCCCTCCGATCGGTAGCGGGAGACCCTCCTACAATGAGCAGTTCTTC
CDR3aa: CATPPIGSGRPSYNEQFF

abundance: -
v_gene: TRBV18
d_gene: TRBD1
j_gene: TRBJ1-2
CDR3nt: TGTGCCAGCCAAATAACTCGGGACAGGGTCTATGGCTACACCTTC
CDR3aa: CASQITRDRVYGYTF

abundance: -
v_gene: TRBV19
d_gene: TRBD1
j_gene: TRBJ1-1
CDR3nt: TGTGCCAGTAGCGGGACAGAAAGGGGCACTGAAGCTTTCTTT
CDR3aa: CASSGTERGTEAFF

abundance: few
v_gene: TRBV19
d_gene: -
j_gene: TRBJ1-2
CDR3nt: TGTGCCAGTAGTATGGCCTCTAACTATGGCTACACCTTC
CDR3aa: CASSMASNYGYTF

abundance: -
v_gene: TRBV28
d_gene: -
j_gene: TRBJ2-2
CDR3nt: TGTGCCAGCACTACCCCGGTATACAGAGACGCGACCGGGGAGCTGTTTTTT
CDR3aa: CASTTPVYRDATGELFF

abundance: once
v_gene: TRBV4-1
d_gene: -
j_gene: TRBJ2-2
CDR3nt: TGCGCCAGCAGCCAAGGGTTCGGGGGGCCCGGGGAGCTGTTTTTT
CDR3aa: CASSQGFGGPGELFF

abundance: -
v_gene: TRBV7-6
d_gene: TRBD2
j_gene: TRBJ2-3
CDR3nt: TGTGCCAGCAGCTCCATAGCGGGAATGAGCACAGATACGCAGTATTTT
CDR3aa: CASSSIAGMSTDTQYF

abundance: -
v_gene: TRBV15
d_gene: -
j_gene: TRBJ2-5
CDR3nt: TGTGCCACCAGCAGGGGGGGACAGAACCAAGAGACCCAGTACTTC
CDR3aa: CATSRGGQNQETQYF

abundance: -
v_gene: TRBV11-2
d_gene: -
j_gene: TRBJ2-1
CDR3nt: TGTGCCAGCAGCCTCCGGGACACCTACAATGAGCAGTTCTTC
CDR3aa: CASSLRDTYNEQFF

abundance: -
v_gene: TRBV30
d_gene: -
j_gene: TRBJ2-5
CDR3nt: TGTGCCTGGAGTCCCCAAGGGGGAACGCCTTTCAACTTTCAAGAGACCCAGTACTTC
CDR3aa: CAWSPQGGTPFNFQETQYF

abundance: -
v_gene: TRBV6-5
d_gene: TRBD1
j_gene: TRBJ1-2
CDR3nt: TGTGCCAGCAAGCTGGGACAGTACTATGGCTACACCTTC
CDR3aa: CASKLGQYYGYTF

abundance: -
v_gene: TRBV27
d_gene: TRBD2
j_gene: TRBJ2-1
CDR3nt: TGTGCCAGCAGTTTTTCCTCCCCGCAGCGGGAGAAGGTCCAGTTCTTC
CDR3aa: CASSFSSPQREKVQFF

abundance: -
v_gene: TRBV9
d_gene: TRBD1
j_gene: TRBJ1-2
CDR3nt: TGTGCCAGCAGCCAGACAGGGGCGACTGGCTACACCTTC
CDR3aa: CASSQTGATGYTF

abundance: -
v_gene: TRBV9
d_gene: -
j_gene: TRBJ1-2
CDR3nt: TGTGCCAGCAGCGCCGGGGGGGCTCGGTATGGCTACACCTTC
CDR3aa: CASSAGGARYGYTF

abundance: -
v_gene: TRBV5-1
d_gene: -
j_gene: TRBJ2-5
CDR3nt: TGCGCCAGCAGCTTCAATGGAGCCTCAGAGACCCAGTACTTC
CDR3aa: CASSFNGASETQYF

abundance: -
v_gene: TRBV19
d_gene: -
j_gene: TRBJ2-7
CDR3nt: TGTGCCAGTAAGCCGACAGGATCCTACGAGCAGTACTTC
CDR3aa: CASKPTGSYEQYF

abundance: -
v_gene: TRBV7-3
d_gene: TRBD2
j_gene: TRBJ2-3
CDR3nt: TGTGCCAGCAGCCCAAGCGGGGGTAGCACAGATACGCAGTATTTT
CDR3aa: CASSPSGGSTDTQYF

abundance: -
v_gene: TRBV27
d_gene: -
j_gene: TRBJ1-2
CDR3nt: TGTGCCAGCAGTTCCCGGGACGGAATGGGTGGCTACACCTTC
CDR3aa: CASSSRDGMGGYTF

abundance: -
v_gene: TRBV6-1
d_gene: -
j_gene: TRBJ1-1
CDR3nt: TGTGCCAGCAGTGAACGGGGGCCTGAGACTGAAGCTTTCTTT
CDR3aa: CASSERGPETEAFF

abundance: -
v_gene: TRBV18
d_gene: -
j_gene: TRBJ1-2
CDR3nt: TGTGCCAGCTCACCACCGTCGGGATTCGGTTATGGCTACACCTTC
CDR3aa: CASSPPSGFGYGYTF

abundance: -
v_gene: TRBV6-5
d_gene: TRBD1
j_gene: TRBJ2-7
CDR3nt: TGTGCCAGCAGTATCACCGGGACAGGGGGCTACGAGCAGTACTTC
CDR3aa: CASSITGTGGYEQYF

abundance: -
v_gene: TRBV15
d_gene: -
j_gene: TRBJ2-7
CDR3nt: TGTGCCACCAGCTCCGTGGGGGGCTTCTACGAGCAGTACTTC
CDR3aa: CATSSVGGFYEQYF

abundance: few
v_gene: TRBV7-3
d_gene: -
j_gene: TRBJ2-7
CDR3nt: TGTGCCAGCAGCTTAAATGGGGGGCTAGGGACCTACGAGCAGTACTTC
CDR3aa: CASSLNGGLGTYEQYF